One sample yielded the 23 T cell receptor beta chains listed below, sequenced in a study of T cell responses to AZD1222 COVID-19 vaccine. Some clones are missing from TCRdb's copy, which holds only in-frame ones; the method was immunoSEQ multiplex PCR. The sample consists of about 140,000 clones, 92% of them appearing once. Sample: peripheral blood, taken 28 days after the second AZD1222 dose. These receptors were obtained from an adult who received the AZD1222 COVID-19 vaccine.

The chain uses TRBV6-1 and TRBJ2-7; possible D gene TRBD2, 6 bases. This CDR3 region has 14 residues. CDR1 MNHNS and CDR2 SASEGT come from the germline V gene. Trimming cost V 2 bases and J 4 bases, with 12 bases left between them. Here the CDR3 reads CASSESGRRYEQYF. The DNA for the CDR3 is TGTGCCAGCAGTGAATCAGGGAGGCGGTACGAGCAGTACTTC.

DNA for the CDR3: TGTGCCAGCTCACCGCCAGGAGTGGCTGGAAACACCATATATTTT. Its translation is CASSPPGVAGNTIYF. The chain carries TRBV18 and TRBJ1-3; no reliable D call. Trimming cost V 3 bases and J 2 bases, with 11 bases left between them. Germline V gene data show CDR1 as KGHSH and CDR2 as LQKENI. The CDR3 runs to 15 residues.

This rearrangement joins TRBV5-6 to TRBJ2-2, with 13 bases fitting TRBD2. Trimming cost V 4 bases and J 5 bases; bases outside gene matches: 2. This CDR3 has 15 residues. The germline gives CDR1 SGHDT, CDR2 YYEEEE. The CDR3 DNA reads TGTGCCAGCAGCCCGACTAGCGGGAGGACCGGGGAGCTGTTTTTT. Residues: CASSPTSGRTGELFF.

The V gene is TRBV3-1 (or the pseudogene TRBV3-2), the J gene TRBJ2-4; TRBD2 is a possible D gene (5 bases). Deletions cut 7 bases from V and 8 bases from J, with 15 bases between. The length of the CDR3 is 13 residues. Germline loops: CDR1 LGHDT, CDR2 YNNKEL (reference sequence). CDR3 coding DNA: TGTGCCAGCACCCAGGCAGGCGGGTACATTCAGTACTTC. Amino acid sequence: CASTQAGGYIQYF.

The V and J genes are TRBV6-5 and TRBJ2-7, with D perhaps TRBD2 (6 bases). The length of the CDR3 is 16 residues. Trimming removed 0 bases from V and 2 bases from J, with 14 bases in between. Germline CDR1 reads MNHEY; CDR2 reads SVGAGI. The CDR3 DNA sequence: TGTGCCAGCAGTTACTCGACGGGAGAGAGGCCCTACGAGCAGTACTTC. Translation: CASSYSTGERPYEQYF.

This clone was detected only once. The CDR3 nucleotides read TGTGCCAGCAGCGGGGAGTTTGGGGCAACTAATGAAAAACTGTTTTTT. It translates to CASSGEFGATNEKLFF. This sequence joins TRBV7-9 and TRBJ1-4; no clear D gene. V shed 5 bases and J shed 0 bases, with 13 bases lying between them. This CDR3 has 16 residues. Germline CDR1 reads SEHNR; CDR2 reads FQNEAQ (reference sequence).

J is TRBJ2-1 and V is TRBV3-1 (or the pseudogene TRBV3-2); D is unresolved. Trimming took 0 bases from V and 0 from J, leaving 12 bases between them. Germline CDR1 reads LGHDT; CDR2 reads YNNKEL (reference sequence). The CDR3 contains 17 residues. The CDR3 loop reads CASSQDRLRSSYNEQFF. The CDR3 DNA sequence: TGTGCCAGCAGCCAAGATCGGTTGAGGAGCTCCTACAATGAGCAGTTCTTC.

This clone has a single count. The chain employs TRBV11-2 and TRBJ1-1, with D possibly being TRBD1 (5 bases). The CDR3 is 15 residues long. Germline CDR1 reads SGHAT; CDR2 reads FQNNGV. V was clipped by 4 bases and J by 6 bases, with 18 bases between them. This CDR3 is CASSSLGALVSEAFF. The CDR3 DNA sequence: TGTGCCAGCAGCTCCTTAGGGGCGCTGGTATCTGAAGCTTTCTTT.

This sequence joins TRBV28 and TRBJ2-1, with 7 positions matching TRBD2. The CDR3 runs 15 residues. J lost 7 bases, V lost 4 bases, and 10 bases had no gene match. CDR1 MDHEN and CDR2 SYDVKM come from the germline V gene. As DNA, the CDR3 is TGTGCCAGCAGTTCACTAGCGACCCGTCGAAATGAGCAGTTCTTC. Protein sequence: CASSSLATRRNEQFF. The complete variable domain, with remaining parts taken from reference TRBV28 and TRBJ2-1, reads DVKVTQSSRYLVKRTGEKVFLECVQDMDHENMFWYRQDPGLGLRLIYFSYDVKMKEKGDIPEGYSVSREKKERFSLILESASTNQTSMYLCASSSLATRRNEQFFGPGTRLTVL.

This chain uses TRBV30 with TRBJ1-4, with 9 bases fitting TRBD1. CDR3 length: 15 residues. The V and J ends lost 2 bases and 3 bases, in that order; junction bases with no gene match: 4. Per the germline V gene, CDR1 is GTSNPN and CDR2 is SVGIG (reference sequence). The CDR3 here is CAWSLRDRANEKLFF. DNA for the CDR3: TGTGCCTGGAGTCTCCGGGACAGGGCTAATGAAAAACTGTTTTTT.

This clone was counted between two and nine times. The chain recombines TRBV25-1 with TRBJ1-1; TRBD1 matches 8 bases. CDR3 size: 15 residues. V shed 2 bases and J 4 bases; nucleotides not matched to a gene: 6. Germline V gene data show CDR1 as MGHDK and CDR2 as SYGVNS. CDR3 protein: CASSEVTDRATEAFF. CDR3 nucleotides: TGTGCCAGCAGTGAAGTGACGGACAGGGCCACTGAAGCTTTCTTT.

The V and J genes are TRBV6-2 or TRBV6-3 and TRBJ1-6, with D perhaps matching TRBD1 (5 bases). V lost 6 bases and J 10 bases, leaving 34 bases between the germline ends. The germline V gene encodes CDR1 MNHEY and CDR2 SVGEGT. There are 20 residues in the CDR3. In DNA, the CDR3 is TGTGCCAGCAGCCAGAGCGGGACCCTGGGAAAGAAGGGTAGGACATCACCCCTCCACTTT. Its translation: CASSQSGTLGKKGRTSPLHF.

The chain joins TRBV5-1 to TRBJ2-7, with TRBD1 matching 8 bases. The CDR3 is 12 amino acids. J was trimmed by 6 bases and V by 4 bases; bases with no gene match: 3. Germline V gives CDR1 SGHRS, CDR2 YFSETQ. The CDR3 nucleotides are TGCGCCAGCAGCCCAGACAGGGGCGAGCAGTACTTC. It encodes CASSPDRGEQYF. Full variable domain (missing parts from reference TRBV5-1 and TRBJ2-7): KAGVTQTPRYLIKTRGQQVTLSCSPISGHRSVSWYQQTPGQGLQFLFEYFSETQRNKGNFPGRFSGRQFSNSRSEMNVSTLELGDSALYLCASSPDRGEQYFGPGTRLTVT.

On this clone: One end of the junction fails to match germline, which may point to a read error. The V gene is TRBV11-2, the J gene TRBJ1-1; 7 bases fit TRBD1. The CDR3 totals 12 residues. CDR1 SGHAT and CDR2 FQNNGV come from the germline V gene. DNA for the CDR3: TGTGCCAGCAGCTTAGGGACAGGCAATATCCTGTTT. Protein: CASSLGTGNILF.

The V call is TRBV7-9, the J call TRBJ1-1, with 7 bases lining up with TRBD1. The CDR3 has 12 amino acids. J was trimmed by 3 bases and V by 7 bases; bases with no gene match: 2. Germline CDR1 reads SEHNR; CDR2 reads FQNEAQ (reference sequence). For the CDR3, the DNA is TGTGCCAGCACCGACAGGGACACTGAAGCTTTCTTT. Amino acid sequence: CASTDRDTEAFF.

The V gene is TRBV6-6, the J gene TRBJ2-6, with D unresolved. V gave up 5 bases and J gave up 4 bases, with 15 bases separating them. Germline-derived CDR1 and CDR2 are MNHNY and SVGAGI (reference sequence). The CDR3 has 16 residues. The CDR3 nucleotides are TGTGCCAGCAGTCGAAAGCACCTCTCCGGGGCCAACGTCCTGACTTTC. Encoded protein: CASSRKHLSGANVLTF.

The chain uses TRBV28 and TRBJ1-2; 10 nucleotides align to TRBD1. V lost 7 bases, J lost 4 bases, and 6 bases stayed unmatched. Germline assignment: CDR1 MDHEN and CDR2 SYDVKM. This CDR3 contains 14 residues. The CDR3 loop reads CASIDRGRGYGYTF. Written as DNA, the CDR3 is TGTGCCAGCATAGACAGGGGGCGGGGCTATGGCTACACCTTC.

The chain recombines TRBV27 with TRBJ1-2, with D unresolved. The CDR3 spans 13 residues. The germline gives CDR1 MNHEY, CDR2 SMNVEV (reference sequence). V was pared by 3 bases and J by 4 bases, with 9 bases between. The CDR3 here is CASSLRQSYGYTF. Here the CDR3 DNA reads TGTGCCAGCAGTTTGAGACAAAGCTATGGCTACACCTTC.

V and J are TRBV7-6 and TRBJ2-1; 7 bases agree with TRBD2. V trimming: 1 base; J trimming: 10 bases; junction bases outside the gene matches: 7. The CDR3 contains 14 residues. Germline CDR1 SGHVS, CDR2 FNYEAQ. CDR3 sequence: CASSLEVGRREQFF. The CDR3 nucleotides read TGTGCCAGCAGCTTAGAAGTCGGGAGGAGGGAGCAGTTCTTC.

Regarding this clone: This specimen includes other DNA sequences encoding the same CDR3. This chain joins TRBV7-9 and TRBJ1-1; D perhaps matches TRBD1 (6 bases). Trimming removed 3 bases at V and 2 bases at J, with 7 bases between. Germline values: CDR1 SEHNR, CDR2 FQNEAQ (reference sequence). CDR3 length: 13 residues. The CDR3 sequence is CASSFGGNTEAFF. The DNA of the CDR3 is TGTGCCAGCAGCTTCGGGGGCAACACTGAAGCTTTCTTT.

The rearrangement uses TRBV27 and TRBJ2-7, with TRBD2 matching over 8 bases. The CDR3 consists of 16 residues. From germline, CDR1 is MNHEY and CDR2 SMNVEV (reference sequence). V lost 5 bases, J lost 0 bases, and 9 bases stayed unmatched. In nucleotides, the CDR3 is TGTGCCAGCAGTCCCCGGGGGGGGGCCAGCTCCTACGAGCAGTACTTC. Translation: CASSPRGGASSYEQYF.

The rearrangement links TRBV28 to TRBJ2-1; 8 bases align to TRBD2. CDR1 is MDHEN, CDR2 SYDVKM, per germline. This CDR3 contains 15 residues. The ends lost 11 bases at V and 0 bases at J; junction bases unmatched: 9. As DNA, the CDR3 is TGTGCCTCCAGGGGTGGGACTAGCTCCTACAATGAGCAGTTCTTC. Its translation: CASRGGTSSYNEQFF.

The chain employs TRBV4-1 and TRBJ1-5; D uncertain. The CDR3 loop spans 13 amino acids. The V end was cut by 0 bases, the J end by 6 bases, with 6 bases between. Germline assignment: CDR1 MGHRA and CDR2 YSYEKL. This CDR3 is CASSQDEAQPQHF. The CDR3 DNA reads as TGCGCCAGCAGCCAAGATGAGGCTCAGCCCCAGCATTTT.